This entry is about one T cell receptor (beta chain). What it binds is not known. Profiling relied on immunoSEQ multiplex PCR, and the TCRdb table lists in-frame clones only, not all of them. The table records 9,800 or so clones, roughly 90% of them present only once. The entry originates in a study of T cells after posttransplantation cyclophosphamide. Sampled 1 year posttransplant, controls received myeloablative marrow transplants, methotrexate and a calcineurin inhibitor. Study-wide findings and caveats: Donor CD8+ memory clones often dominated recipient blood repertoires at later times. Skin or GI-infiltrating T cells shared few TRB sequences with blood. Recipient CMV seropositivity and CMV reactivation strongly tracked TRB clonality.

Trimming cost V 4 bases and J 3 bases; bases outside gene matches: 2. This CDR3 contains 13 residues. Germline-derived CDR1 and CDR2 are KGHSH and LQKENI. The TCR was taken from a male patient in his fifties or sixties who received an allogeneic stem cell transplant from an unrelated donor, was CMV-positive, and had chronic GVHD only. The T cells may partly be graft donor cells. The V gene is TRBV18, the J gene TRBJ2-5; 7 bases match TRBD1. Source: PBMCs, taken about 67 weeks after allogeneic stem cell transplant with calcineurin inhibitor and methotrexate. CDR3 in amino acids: CASSQQGKETQYF. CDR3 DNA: TGTGCCAGCTCACAACAGGGGAAAGAGACCCAGTACTTC.